The sequence of this TCR beta chain was determined in a study of shared clonotypes between healthy human individuals. The germline gives CDR1 SGHAT, CDR2 FQNNGV. The CDR3 length is 14 residues. V was trimmed by 5 bases and J by 2 bases, leaving 10 bases between them. Sequencing used immunoSEQ multiplex PCR; TCRdb keeps in-frame clones, though not all of them. The table has millions of clones, approximately 94% seen once. Naivety among CD8 cells was defined by CD45RO negativity and positive CCR7 selection, thereby excluding terminally differentiated effector memory CD45RA+ cells. The rearrangement uses TRBV11-2 and TRBJ2-1; TRBD1 is a possible D gene (6 bases). The sequence came from a man aged 18 to 35 in good health. The source material was naive CD8+ T cells sorted from blood. CDR3: CASSPGQTYNEQFF. The CDR3 nucleotides read TGTGCCAGCAGCCCCGGACAGACCTACAATGAGCAGTTCTTC.